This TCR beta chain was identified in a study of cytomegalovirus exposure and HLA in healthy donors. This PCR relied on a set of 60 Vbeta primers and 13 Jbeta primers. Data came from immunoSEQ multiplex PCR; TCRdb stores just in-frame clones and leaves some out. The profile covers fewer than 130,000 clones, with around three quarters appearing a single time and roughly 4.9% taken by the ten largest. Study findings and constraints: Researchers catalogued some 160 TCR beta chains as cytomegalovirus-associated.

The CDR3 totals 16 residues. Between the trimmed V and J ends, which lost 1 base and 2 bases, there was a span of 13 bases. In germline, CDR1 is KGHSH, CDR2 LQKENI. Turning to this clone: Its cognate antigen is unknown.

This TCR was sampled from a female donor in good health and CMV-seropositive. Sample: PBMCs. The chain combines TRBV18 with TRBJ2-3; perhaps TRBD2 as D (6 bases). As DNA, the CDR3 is TGTGCCAGCTCACCACAGGGACTGAGTTACACAGATACGCAGTATTTT. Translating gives CASSPQGLSYTDTQYF.